Below are 4 T cell receptor beta chains sequenced from a single sample in a study of T cell changes during pregnancy in multiple sclerosis. Profiling relied on immunoSEQ multiplex PCR, and the TCRdb table lists in-frame clones only, not all of them. The top ten clones hold about 8.1% of a sample with 13,000 or so clones, roughly 86% of them seen once. Sequencing was performed on CD8+ T cells from peripheral blood mononuclear cells, taken in the first trimester of pregnancy. These TCRs come from a female donor with multiple sclerosis, enrolled in a pregnancy study.

CDR3: CASSQRGGRNTEAFF. The CDR3, as DNA: TGCGCCAGCAGCCAACGCGGGGGAAGGAACACTGAAGCTTTCTTT. The chain links TRBV4-1 to TRBJ1-1, with D perhaps TRBD1 (5 bases). This CDR3 has 15 amino acids. Germline V gene data show CDR1 as MGHRA and CDR2 as YSYEKL. Trimming took off 2 bases at V and 1 base at J, with 11 bases between the two ends.

This clone was found once. This chain uses TRBV28 with TRBJ1-5; D unresolved. Trimming pared 8 bases from V and 1 base from J, leaving 12 bases between. This CDR3 region has 14 residues. CDR1 and CDR2 (germline): MDHEN, SYDVKM. CDR3 loop: CASQVIASNQPQHF. The CDR3, as DNA: TGTGCCAGCCAAGTTATAGCGAGCAATCAGCCCCAGCATTTT.

CDR3 amino acids: CASSQPGETYEQYF. The DNA for the CDR3 is TGTGCCAGCAGTCAGCCAGGGGAAACCTACGAGCAGTACTTC. The chain recombines TRBV28 with TRBJ2-7; TRBD1 might be the D (6 bases). V was trimmed by 5 bases and J by 2 bases, leaving 13 bases between them. Germline V gene data show CDR1 as MDHEN and CDR2 as SYDVKM. This CDR3 region has 14 residues.

This clone was found a few times. V is TRBV21-1 and J is TRBJ1-5. TRBV21-1 is designated a pseudogene. The CDR3 totals 14 residues. The CDR3 reads CASSKDGGNQPQHF. The CDR3 DNA is TGTGCCAGCAGCAAAGACGGAGGCAATCAGCCCCAGCATTTT.